This TCR beta chain is from a study of shared clonotypes between healthy human individuals. Measured with immunoSEQ multiplex PCR; TCRdb has only the in-frame clones, and not every one. The table has millions of clones, more than 80% seen once. The study's findings and limits: Relative to clonotypes present in all four donors, those not shared had lower generation probabilities. Sample collection involved blood only; tissue repertoires are likely different. Sequencing depth was a factor that was expected to affect clonotype sharing among donors.

This CDR3 is 9 amino acids long. CDR1 is SNHLY and CDR2 is FYNNEI in the germline V gene. Comment on this clone: Its antigen is not known. A read error may produce the germline difference seen at one junction end.

This clonotype was sampled from a man between 18 and 35 years old in good health. Some clones in this sample may be carry-over from other donors' samples. The V gene is TRBV2, the J gene TRBJ2-1; TRBD2 might be the D (6 bases). The sequenced material came from naive CD4+ T cells from PBMCs. Subset: CD45RA+ positively selected. CDR3 sequence reads: CASSPPGVF. The CDR3, as DNA: TGTGCCAGCAGCCCCCCGGGGGTCTTC. Based on the CDR3 plus reference TRBV2 and TRBJ2-1, the full variable domain is EPEVTQTPSHQVTQMGQEVILRCVPISNHLYFYWYRQILGQKVEFLVSFYNNEISEKSEIFDDQFSVERPDGSNFTLKIRSTKLEDSAMYFCASSPPGVFGPGTRLTVL.